The 8 T cell receptor beta chains below all came from one sample that was sequenced in a study of blood T cell repertoires in COVID-19. Only in-frame clones appear in the TCRdb table, and some are missing; sequencing was by immunoSEQ multiplex PCR. This table has 85,000 to 95,000 clones, 72% appearing once. Sequences were obtained from peripheral blood. These receptors originate from an elderly woman with acute or convalescent COVID-19.

This clone occurred a few times. The chain recombines TRBV4-1 with TRBJ1-2; unclear D gene. Trimming left V 0 bases short and J 0 bases short, with 8 bases between. Per the germline V gene, CDR1 is MGHRA and CDR2 is YSYEKL. The CDR3 is 15 amino acids. CDR3 coding DNA: TGCGCCAGCAGCCAAGATCGGGATTCTAACTATGGCTACACCTTC. Protein product: CASSQDRDSNYGYTF.

The genes are TRBV6-2 or TRBV6-3 and TRBJ2-2; D possibly corresponds to TRBD1 (6 bases). V lost 4 bases and J lost 6, with 15 bases in between. CDR1 MNHEY and CDR2 SVGEGT come from the germline V gene. The CDR3 is 15 residues long. The chain's CDR3 is CASSFRGIESGELFF. The CDR3 region has the DNA TGTGCCAGCAGTTTCAGGGGAATTGAATCCGGGGAGCTGTTTTTT.

This clone is a singleton in its sample. The chain employs TRBV2 and TRBJ2-5; 9 bases are shared with TRBD1. The CDR3 has 14 amino acids. The V gene end was trimmed by 5 bases and the J gene end by 3 bases; junction bases not matched to a gene: 4. Germline CDR1 and CDR2: SNHLY and FYNNEI. CDR3 nucleotide sequence: TGTGCCAGCAGTTCCAGGACAGGGGAAGAGACCCAGTACTTC. Translation gives CASSSRTGEETQYF. Together with reference TRBV2 and TRBJ2-5, the CDR3 gives the full variable domain: EPEVTQTPSHQVTQMGQEVILRCVPISNHLYFYWYRQILGQKVEFLVSFYNNEISEKSEIFDDQFSVERPDGSNFTLKIRSTKLEDSAMYFCASSSRTGEETQYFGPGTRLLVL.

The chain employs TRBV7-2 and TRBJ2-2; 7 bases agree with TRBD1. Germline V gene lookup returns CDR1 SGHTA and CDR2 FQGNSA. V gave up 5 bases and J gave up 4 bases; unmatched junction bases: 7. The CDR3 is 15 residues long. CDR3 protein: CASSPTTGTTGELFF. The CDR3 nucleotides read TGTGCCAGCAGCCCAACGACAGGGACCACCGGGGAGCTGTTTTTT.

The chain recombines TRBV4-3 with TRBJ1-2; D perhaps matches TRBD1 (5 bases). V was trimmed by 5 bases and J by 8 bases, leaving 18 bases between them. The CDR3 contains 14 residues. Germline assignment: CDR1 LGHNA and CDR2 YSLEER. In DNA form, the CDR3 reads TGCGCCAGCAGCTCCTGGGCTGACAGCCGAGGCTACACCTTC. This gives the protein CASSSWADSRGYTF.

Only a few counts were recorded for this clone. The rearrangement uses TRBV30 and TRBJ2-5, with TRBD2 identical over 8 bases. Per germline, CDR1 GTSNPN and CDR2 SVGIG (reference sequence). V lost 0 bases, J lost 5 bases, and 11 bases stayed unmatched. The CDR3 length is 16 residues. CDR3 nucleotide sequence: TGTGCCTGGAGTGTAAAAAAAAACGGGGGGGCTGAGACCCAGTACTTC. This codes for CAWSVKKNGGAETQYF.

The table lists this clone with many counts. This chain uses TRBV7-2 with TRBJ1-5, with 7 bases aligning to TRBD1. The CDR3 sequence is 16 residues long. CDR1 is SGHTA, CDR2 FQGNSA, per germline. J gave up 4 bases and V 2 bases, and 8 bases lay outside the gene matches. CDR3 loop: CASSLSPYRGNQPQHF. In nucleotides, the CDR3 is TGTGCCAGCAGCTTATCTCCCTACAGGGGAAATCAGCCCCAGCATTTT.

This rearrangement joins TRBV6-5 to TRBJ1-3; no clear D gene. CDR3 length: 15 residues. Germline CDR1 and CDR2: MNHEY and SVGAGI. The V end lost 4 bases, the J end lost 3 bases, and 13 bases lay between the germline ends. The CDR3 region has the DNA TGTGCCAGCAGTTCCGGCAGGCACGGTGGAAACACCATATATTTT. This translates into CASSSGRHGGNTIYF.